This T cell receptor (beta chain) was sequenced for a study of blood T cells in healthy people across ages. This clonotype was detected many times. The V gene lost 2 bases and the J gene lost 3 bases, with 1 base spanning the gap. The germline CDR1 and CDR2 sequences are MNHEY and SVGEGT. CDR3 size: 11 residues. It was with a sample-barcoded 5' primer and a J-beta primer mix that a second PCR of roughly 7 to 12 cycles was run. One entry per CDR3 protein results from TCRdb running MiXCR on the 5' RACE reads. This repertoire shows 1.8 million or so distinct CDR3 sequences, about two fifths found once; its top ten account for 23%.

The TCR originated in a human donor in good health. The sample consisted of blood. V gene TRBV6-2 or TRBV6-3 combines with J gene TRBJ1-1; D gene uncertain. CDR3 sequence reads: CASSYHTEAFF. The CDR3 DNA reads TGTGCCAGCAGTTACCACACTGAAGCTTTCTTT.